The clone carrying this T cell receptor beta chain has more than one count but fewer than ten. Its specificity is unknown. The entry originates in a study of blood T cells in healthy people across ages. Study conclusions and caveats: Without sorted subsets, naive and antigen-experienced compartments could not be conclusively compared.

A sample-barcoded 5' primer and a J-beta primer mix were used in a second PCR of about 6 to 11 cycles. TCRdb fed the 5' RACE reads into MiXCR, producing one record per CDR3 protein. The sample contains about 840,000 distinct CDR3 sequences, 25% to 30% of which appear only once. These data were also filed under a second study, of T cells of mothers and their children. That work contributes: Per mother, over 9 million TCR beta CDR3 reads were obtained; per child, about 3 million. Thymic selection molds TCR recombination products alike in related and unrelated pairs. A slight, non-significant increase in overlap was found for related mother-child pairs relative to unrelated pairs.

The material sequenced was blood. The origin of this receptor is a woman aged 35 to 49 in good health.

For the CDR3, the DNA is TGTGCCAGCAGTTTATCTCAGGGATCCTACGTGCAGTACTTC. This gives the protein CASSLSQGSYVQYF. The rearrangement uses TRBV27 and TRBJ2-4; possible D gene TRBD1, 5 bases. Per the germline V gene, CDR1 is MNHEY and CDR2 is SMNVEV (reference sequence). There are 14 residues in the CDR3. Trimming took off 0 bases at V and 13 bases at J, with 16 bases between the two ends.